The sequence of this T cell receptor beta chain was determined in a study of OX40 agonist ivuxolimab in advanced cancers. Study-wide results and limits: At 0.1-3.0 mg/kg, partial responders had clonal expansion among the lowest observed. In a subset of nonresponders, normalized T-cell clonal expansion was also low.

V lost 7 bases and J 1 base, leaving 19 bases between the germline ends. CDR1 is MNHEY and CDR2 is SMNVEV in the germline V gene (reference sequence). The CDR3 contains 16 residues. Regarding this clone: Its specificity is unknown.

Only in-frame clones appear in the TCRdb table, and some are missing; sequencing was by immunoSEQ multiplex PCR. There are roughly 75,000 clones in the sample; about 88% occur only once, and 13% lies in the top ten. The sequencing here drew on CD4+ or CD8+ T cells sorted from blood, taken in a trial of the OX40 agonist ivuxolimab. The rearrangement uses TRBV27 and TRBJ1-1, with D maybe TRBD1 (5 bases). The clonotype was recovered from an adult with an advanced solid tumor such as melanoma, head and neck, liver or kidney cancer. In DNA, the CDR3 is TGTGCCAGCAACCAGGGAGCGGGATGGGAGAACACTGAAGCTTTCTTT. Its translation is CASNQGAGWENTEAFF.